The rows below give T cell receptor beta chains drawn from one sample of a study of blood T cell repertoires in COVID-19. Method: immunoSEQ multiplex PCR; TCRdb's copy keeps in-frame clones and lacks some. Of 200,000 to 250,000 clones listed, about nine tenths were seen once; the top ten hold 1.5% to 2%. The sample was peripheral blood. The receptors were gathered from a woman between 55 and 75 years old who had recovered from COVID-19. CDR3s include the opening cysteine and the closing phenylalanine or tryptophan. Fields, in order: J gene, D gene, V gene, clone size, CDR3 protein, CDR3 DNA. A D gene is named only where the DNA matches it firmly. Clone size is not always given. Where it is, it says once, few, many or a class for expanded clones.

>TRBJ2-1|TRBD2|TRBV28|-
CASSLLAGASSYNEQFF
TGTGCCAGCAGTTTGCTAGCGGGGGCGAGCTCCTACAATGAGCAGTTCTTC
>TRBJ1-1|TRBD1|TRBV9|-
CASSERKGGRTEAFF
TGTGCCAGCAGCGAGAGGAAAGGGGGCCGCACTGAAGCTTTCTTT
>TRBJ1-6|-|TRBV18|-
CASSPPEGRNSPLHF
TGTGCCAGCTCACCACCGGAGGGACGAAATTCACCCCTCCACTTT
>TRBJ1-2|TRBD1|TRBV28|-
CASSRPPDREILGGYTF
TGTGCCAGCAGTCGCCCCCCGGACAGGGAGATATTGGGAGGCTACACCTTC
>TRBJ1-6|-|TRBV2|-
CASSEGRVWSPLHF
TGTGCCAGCAGTGAAGGCAGGGTGTGGTCACCCCTCCACTTT
>TRBJ2-5|-|TRBV5-4|few
CASSLARGRQETQYF
TGTGCCAGCAGCTTGGCCCGAGGGCGCCAAGAGACCCAGTACTTC
>TRBJ2-1|-|TRBV27|-
CASTEWGGLNEQFF
TGTGCCAGCACCGAGTGGGGGGGCCTAAATGAGCAGTTCTTC
>TRBJ2-7|-|TRBV3-1/TRBV3-2|-
CASSLQTYEQYF
TGTGCCAGCAGCCTCCAGACTTACGAGCAGTACTTC
>TRBJ2-3|-|TRBV21-1|-
CASSKRDFRTDTQYF
TGTGCCAGCAGCAAAAGGGACTTCCGCACAGATACGCAGTATTTT
>TRBJ1-1|-|TRBV2|-
CASVVLHTEAFF
TGTGCCAGCGTAGTCCTCCACACTGAAGCTTTCTTT
>TRBJ1-1|-|TRBV7-2|-
CASSFGTGLSTEAFF
TGTGCCAGCAGCTTCGGTACAGGTTTGAGCACTGAAGCTTTCTTT
>TRBJ1-2|-|TRBV7-8|-
CASSLIRGPGYGYTF
TGTGCCAGCAGCTTAATAAGGGGTCCGGGCTATGGCTACACCTTC
>TRBJ1-1|TRBD1|TRBV7-6|-
CASSRGTGGTTEAFF
TGTGCCAGCAGCCGAGGGACAGGGGGGACCACTGAAGCTTTCTTT
>TRBJ1-1|TRBD1|TRBV11-3|-
CASSSMGQGGTEAFF
TGTGCCAGCAGCTCGATGGGACAGGGCGGTACTGAAGCTTTCTTT
>TRBJ2-5|-|TRBV4-1|-
CASSLVQVQETQYF
TGCGCCAGCAGCCTCGTACAGGTCCAAGAGACCCAGTACTTC
>TRBJ2-5|TRBD2|TRBV5-1|-
CASSFLAGGRQETQYF
TGCGCCAGCAGTTTTCTAGCGGGGGGAAGGCAAGAGACCCAGTACTTC
>TRBJ2-3|TRBD1|TRBV18|once
CASSRGQGTDTQYF
TGTGCCAGCTCACGAGGACAGGGCACAGATACGCAGTATTTT
>TRBJ1-5|-|TRBV19|-
CASSIQLTQPQHF
TGTGCCAGTAGTATTCAGTTAACACAGCCCCAGCATTTT
>TRBJ1-2|-|TRBV11-2|few
CASSLTNFGYTF
TGTGCCAGCAGCTTAACTAACTTTGGCTACACCTTC
>TRBJ2-6|TRBD1|TRBV7-3|-
CASSPIRTGGLGGANVLTF
TGTGCCAGCAGCCCCATACGGACAGGGGGCTTGGGTGGGGCCAACGTCCTGACTTTC
>TRBJ2-5|TRBD1|TRBV28|-
CASSRQGVMETQYF
TGTGCCAGCAGTAGACAGGGAGTTATGGAGACCCAGTACTTC
>TRBJ2-3|TRBD2|TRBV19|-
CASSIFSGGTDTQYF
TGTGCCAGTAGTATTTTTAGCGGGGGCACAGATACGCAGTATTTT
>TRBJ1-2|-|TRBV4-3|-
CASSPARRSNYGYTF
TGCGCCAGCAGCCCCGCCCGTCGCAGTAACTATGGCTACACCTTC
>TRBJ1-1|TRBD1|TRBV5-4|-
CASRPGQGAFNTEAFF
TGTGCCAGCAGACCGGGACAGGGGGCATTTAACACTGAAGCTTTCTTT
>TRBJ1-1|-|TRBV11-2|-
CASSPNSGVIFTEAFF
TGTGCCAGCAGCCCAAACTCAGGGGTTATTTTCACTGAAGCTTTCTTT
>TRBJ2-7|TRBD1|TRBV7-3|few
CASSATGQGAYEQYF
TGTGCCAGCAGCGCGACGGGACAGGGTGCCTACGAGCAGTACTTC
>TRBJ1-4|-|TRBV6-6|-
CASTSGARSLFF
TGTGCCAGCACCTCCGGAGCAAGATCACTGTTTTTT
>TRBJ1-6|-|TRBV6-2/TRBV6-3|-
CASSSRLLPLHF
TGTGCCAGCAGTTCCCGACTCCTACCCCTCCACTTT
>TRBJ2-7|TRBD1|TRBV6-6|-
CAINEHPGQGGQEQYF
TGTGCCATCAACGAACATCCGGGACAGGGTGGTCAAGAGCAGTACTTC
>TRBJ2-7|-|TRBV7-6|-
CASSFPLGGFYEQYF
TGTGCCAGCAGCTTCCCCCTTGGCGGATTCTACGAGCAGTACTTC
>TRBJ2-1|TRBD2|TRBV5-1|once
CASSLELAGAYNEQFF
TGCGCCAGCAGCTTGGAACTAGCGGGGGCCTACAATGAGCAGTTCTTC
>TRBJ1-3|TRBD1|TRBV3-1/TRBV3-2|-
CASSPGQGVSGNTIYF
TGTGCCAGCAGCCCTGGACAGGGGGTATCTGGAAACACCATATATTTT
>TRBJ1-3|TRBD1|TRBV7-2|-
CASSQTGASGNTIYF
TGTGCCAGCAGCCAAACAGGGGCTTCTGGAAACACCATATATTTT
>TRBJ2-1|TRBD2|TRBV20-1|-
CSASNGLAGYNEQFF
TGCAGTGCTAGTAACGGACTAGCGGGGTACAATGAGCAGTTCTTC
>TRBJ2-5|TRBD2|TRBV28|once
CASSDGLAGGTPETQYF
TGTGCCAGCAGTGACGGACTAGCGGGGGGGACCCCAGAGACCCAGTACTTC
>TRBJ2-3|-|TRBV6-5|-
CASSPNTDTQYF
TGTGCCAGCAGCCCCAACACAGATACGCAGTATTTT
>TRBJ1-1|-|TRBV10-3|-
CAISESRGARHEAFF
TGTGCCATCAGTGAGTCGCGGGGGGCGCGCCATGAAGCTTTCTTT
>TRBJ2-7|TRBD2|TRBV7-2|-
CASSLGGGGYEQYF
TGTGCCAGCAGCTTAGGCGGGGGGGGTTACGAGCAGTACTTC
>TRBJ2-7|TRBD2|TRBV29-1|-
CSVGGLAGYEQYF
TGCAGCGTTGGGGGACTAGCGGGCTACGAGCAGTACTTC
>TRBJ1-1|-|TRBV7-6|once
CASSKLTRDTEAFF
TGTGCCAGCAGTAAACTTACTAGGGACACTGAAGCTTTCTTT
>TRBJ2-5|-|TRBV7-2|-
CASSPRAGRQETQYF
TGTGCCAGCAGCCCCCGGGCAGGGAGGCAAGAGACCCAGTACTTC
>TRBJ2-3|-|TRBV28|-
CATKHVRAIADTQYF
TGTGCCACTAAACACGTTCGAGCGATCGCAGATACGCAGTATTTT
>TRBJ2-7|TRBD1|TRBV5-1|-
CASSFRDRGSYEQYF
TGCGCCAGCAGCTTCCGGGACAGGGGGTCCTACGAGCAGTACTTC
>TRBJ2-7|-|TRBV5-1|-
CASTRGADYEQYF
TGCGCCAGCACTAGGGGCGCGGACTACGAGCAGTACTTC
>TRBJ2-2|-|TRBV7-2|-
CASRRQNTGELFF
TGTGCCAGCAGAAGACAAAACACCGGGGAGCTGTTTTTT
>TRBJ2-5|TRBD2|TRBV19|-
CASRRSSGGVETQYF
TGTGCCAGTAGGCGCTCTAGCGGGGGGGTGGAGACCCAGTACTTC
>TRBJ1-1|-|TRBV29-1|-
CSGGLERAFF
TGCAGCGGGGGGCTTGAGCGCGCTTTCTTT
>TRBJ2-5|-|TRBV6-5|once
CASSSHRVPQYF
TGTGCCAGCAGTTCCCACAGGGTTCCCCAGTACTTC
>TRBJ2-5|TRBD2|TRBV5-6|-
CASSSRTSGGARATQYF
TGTGCCAGCAGCTCCCGGACTAGCGGGGGGGCAAGGGCGACCCAGTACTTC
>TRBJ2-1|TRBD2|TRBV5-6|-
CASSWYGLAGSNEQFF
TGTGCCAGCAGCTGGTACGGACTAGCGGGGTCCAATGAGCAGTTCTTC
>TRBJ1-3|-|TRBV5-8|-
CASSLWQASGGNTIYF
TGTGCCAGCAGCTTGTGGCAGGCCTCTGGTGGAAACACCATATATTTT
>TRBJ1-3|-|TRBV6-5|-
CASSYIASGNTIYF
TGTGCCAGCAGTTACATAGCTTCTGGAAACACCATATATTTT
>TRBJ2-7|-|TRBV10-3|-
CAISATQSSYEQYF
TGTGCCATCAGTGCAACACAGAGCTCCTACGAGCAGTACTTC
>TRBJ1-2|-|TRBV5-5|few
CASSLAWGQARGYTF
TGTGCCAGCAGCTTGGCCTGGGGGCAGGCGCGTGGCTACACCTTC
>TRBJ2-5|TRBD1|TRBV4-3|-
CASSQGTGDQETQYF
TGCGCCAGCAGCCAGGGGACAGGAGACCAAGAGACCCAGTACTTC
>TRBJ2-1|-|TRBV19|few
CASSPPPKRADNEQFF
TGTGCCAGTAGTCCCCCCCCGAAGCGGGCTGACAATGAGCAGTTCTTC
>TRBJ1-2|-|TRBV4-2|-
CASSQDNRARALYGYTF
TGTGCCAGCAGCCAAGATAACAGGGCCCGCGCCCTCTATGGCTACACCTTC
>TRBJ1-5|-|TRBV9|-
CASSVGPAGNQPQHF
TGTGCCAGCAGCGTAGGGCCAGCGGGCAATCAGCCCCAGCATTTT
>TRBJ2-7|TRBD2|TRBV19|-
CAVSASRSSGSYEQYF
TGTGCCGTAAGTGCGTCGAGGTCTAGCGGATCCTACGAGCAGTACTTC
>TRBJ2-7|-|TRBV5-1|-
CASSLGGSTSSYEQYF
TGCGCCAGCAGCTTAGGAGGCTCCACGAGCTCCTACGAGCAGTACTTC